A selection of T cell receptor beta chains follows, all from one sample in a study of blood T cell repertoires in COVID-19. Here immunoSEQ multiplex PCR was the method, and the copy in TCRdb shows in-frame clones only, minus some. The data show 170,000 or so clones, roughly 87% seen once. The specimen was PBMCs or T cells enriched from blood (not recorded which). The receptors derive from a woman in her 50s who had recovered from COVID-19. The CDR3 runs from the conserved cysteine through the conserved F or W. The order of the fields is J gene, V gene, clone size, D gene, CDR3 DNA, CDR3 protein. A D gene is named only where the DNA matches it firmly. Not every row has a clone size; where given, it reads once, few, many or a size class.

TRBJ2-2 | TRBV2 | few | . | TGTGCCAGCAGGGGGGACTCAATCACCGGGGAGCTGTTTTTT | CASRGDSITGELFF
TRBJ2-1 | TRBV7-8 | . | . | TGTGCCAGCAGCTTACGGACTACCCCCTACAATGAGCAGTTCTTC | CASSLRTTPYNEQFF
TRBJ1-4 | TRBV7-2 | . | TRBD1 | TGTGCCAGCAGCTTAGGGGGACAGGGGGCAGGGAAACTGTTTTTT | CASSLGGQGAGKLFF
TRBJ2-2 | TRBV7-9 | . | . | TGTGCCGGACTACGGACATATGTGACCGGGGAGCTGTTTTTT | CAGLRTYVTGELFF
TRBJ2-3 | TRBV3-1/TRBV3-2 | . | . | TGTGCCAGCAGCCTTACCTCCGGGACAAACACAGATACGCAGTATTTT | CASSLTSGTNTDTQYF
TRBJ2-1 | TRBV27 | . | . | TGTGCCAGCAGGGAGAGCTCCTACAATGAGCAGTTCTTC | CASRESSYNEQFF
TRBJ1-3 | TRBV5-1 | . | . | TGCGCCAGCAGACCGGGAGGGGGAGGAAACACCATATATTTT | CASRPGGGGNTIYF
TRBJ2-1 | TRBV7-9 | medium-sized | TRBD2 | TGTGCCAGCAGCCCCGCGCGGCTAGCGGGGACCTACAATGAGCAGTTCTTC | CASSPARLAGTYNEQFF
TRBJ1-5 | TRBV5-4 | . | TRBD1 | TGTGCCAGCAGCCCGGGACAGGGGGCTGATCAGCCCCAGCATTTT | CASSPGQGADQPQHF
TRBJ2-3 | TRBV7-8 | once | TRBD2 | TGTGCCAGCAGCGCTCCGACTAGCGGGACGGGAGATACGCAGTATTTT | CASSAPTSGTGDTQYF
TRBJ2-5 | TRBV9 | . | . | TGTGCCAGCAGCCTAGTGGGGGGAAGAGAGACCCAGTACTTC | CASSLVGGRETQYF
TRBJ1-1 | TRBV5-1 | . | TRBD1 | TGCGCCAGCAGCTTTCCGGGACAGCCGAACACTGAAGCTTTCTTT | CASSFPGQPNTEAFF
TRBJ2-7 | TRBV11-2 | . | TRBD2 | TGTGCCAGCAGACCAGCTCCTAGCGGGAGCTACGAGCAGTACTTC | CASRPAPSGSYEQYF